The clone carrying this T cell receptor (beta chain) was seen a few times. Each participant's cohort was designated according to participant-reported clinical history. In the authors' workflow: Reference gene primer amplification in the assay estimated nucleated cell counts. Data came from immunoSEQ multiplex PCR; TCRdb stores just in-frame clones and leaves some out. V and J calls and clone size come straight from that table; D and trimming were deduced from the DNA. This sample yields some 190,000 clones, of which around 87% are seen a single time; under 30% belongs to the top ten. This entry comes from a study of blood T cell repertoires in COVID-19. Study-wide background: The United States, Italy and Spain were the sources of the acute and convalescent COVID-19 samples. T cells, B-cell-depleted T cells, or PBMCs provided the cDNA or gDNA that served as material.

This CDR3 region has 15 residues. The germline CDR1 and CDR2 sequences are LNHNV and YYDKDF (reference sequence). V lost 3 bases, J lost 0 bases, and 11 bases lay in between. The source is a woman between 40 and 55 years old in a cohort exposed to, infected with or recovered from COVID-19 (not recorded which). Sequences were obtained from PBMCs or T cells enriched from blood (not recorded which). The genes are TRBV15 and TRBJ1-2; possible D gene TRBD1, 6 bases. The CDR3 spells CATSRGHGTNYGYTF. CDR3 DNA: TGTGCCACCAGCAGGGGACACGGGACTAACTATGGCTACACCTTC. The full variable domain, completed using reference TRBV15 and TRBJ1-2, is DAMVIQNPRYQVTQFGKPVTLSCSQTLNHNVMYWYQQKSSQAPKLLFHYYDKDFNNEADTPDNFQSRRPNTSFCFLDIRSPGLGDTAMYLCATSRGHGTNYGYTFGSGTRLTVV.